A single sample is the source of the 21 T cell receptor beta chains below, sequenced in a study of blood T cells in healthy people across ages. The second PCR ran 7 to 11 cycles with a sample-barcoded 5' primer and J-beta primers. Using its own MiXCR run on the 5' RACE reads, TCRdb lists one record per CDR3 protein. The sample includes about 1.7 million distinct CDR3 sequences, under 30% of them seen just once. Sequencing input: blood. The receptors shown here come from a woman aged 25 to 39 in good health.

This chain's CDR3 is CASSQDIGKSYEQYF. The CDR3 nucleotides are TGCGCCAGCAGCCAAGACATTGGCAAATCCTACGAGCAGTACTTC. The chain is built from TRBV4-3 and TRBJ2-7; the D is unclear. This CDR3 comprises 15 residues. With 0 bases removed from V and 1 base from J, the gap between germline ends came to 10 bases. Germline V CDR1 and CDR2: LGHNA, YSLEER.

As regards this clonotype: Just one base apart from a much larger clone, this may be a read error. This chain joins TRBV24-1 and TRBJ2-1; weak D call: TRBD1 (5 bases). The CDR3 extends over 12 amino acids. V was shortened by 6 bases and J by 6 bases, with 8 bases between the two germline ends. Germline loops: CDR1 KGHDR, CDR2 SFDVKD. The CDR3 DNA sequence: TGTGCCACCAGTCCAGGGTTCAATGAGCAGTTCTTC. Amino acids: CATSPGFNEQFF.

This chain joins TRBV5-1 and TRBJ1-1; tentative D call: TRBD1 (5 bases). The CDR3 contains 14 residues. Germline V CDR1 and CDR2: SGHRS, YFSETQ. V was pared by 6 bases and J by 1 base, with 13 bases between. The CDR3 sequence is CASKSRQGNTEAFF. The DNA for the CDR3 is TGCGCCAGCAAATCCAGGCAGGGGAACACTGAAGCTTTCTTT.

In its sample, this clonotype was seen many times. The genes are TRBV29-1 and TRBJ2-5; 9 bases agree with TRBD2. This CDR3 is 15 amino acids long. V shed 4 bases, J shed 3 bases, and the junction held 9 bases outside the gene matches. Germline V gene sequence: CDR1 SQVTM, CDR2 ANQGSEA. The CDR3: CSVAEVAGEEETQYF. CDR3 in DNA: TGCAGCGTTGCGGAGGTAGCGGGAGAGGAAGAGACCCAGTACTTC.

This clonotype was detected only a few times. Possible read error: a much larger clone is one base away. The V call is TRBV29-1, the J call TRBJ1-6; 8 bases map to TRBD1. Germline V gene sequence: CDR1 SQVTM, CDR2 ANQGSEA. CDR3 length: 14 residues. This chain's CDR3 is CSVRQGQGQSPPHF. CDR3 nucleotide sequence: TGCAGCGTTCGACAGGGGCAGGGCCAATCACCCCCCCACTTT.

This clonotype was found many times. The chain couples TRBV7-9 to TRBJ2-5, with D possibly being TRBD1 (6 bases). Germline V gene lookup returns CDR1 SEHNR and CDR2 FQNEAQ (reference sequence). Deletions cut 5 bases from V and 7 bases from J, with 17 bases between. The CDR3 has 14 amino acids. This chain's CDR3 is CASSQGTRTATQYF. CDR3 sequence (DNA): TGTGCCAGCAGCCAGGGGACGAGAACCGCGACCCAGTACTTC.

This chain connects TRBV7-9 to TRBJ1-2, with unresolved D. Germline V gene data show CDR1 as SEHNR and CDR2 as FQNEAQ (reference sequence). Trimming removed 10 bases from V and 8 bases from J, with 11 bases in between. This CDR3 has 10 residues. CDR3 DNA: TGTGCCACCCTTTTAGGGGGCTACACCTTC. Its protein product is CATLLGGYTF. Looking up the rest from reference TRBV7-9 and TRBJ1-2 gives the full variable domain: DTGVSQNPRHKITKRGQNVTFRCDPISEHNRLYWYRQTLGQGPEFLTYFQNEAQLEKSRLLSDRFSAERPKGSFSTLEIQRTEQGDSAMYLCATLLGGYTFGSGTRLTVV.

This rearrangement joins TRBV29-1 to TRBJ1-1, with D possibly matching TRBD1 (6 bases). The CDR3 consists of 13 residues. Germline V lookup: CDR1 SQVTM, CDR2 ANQGSEA. Trimming removed 5 bases at V and 1 base at J, with 11 bases between. CDR3 coding DNA: TGCAGCGTTATGACAGGCGCGAACACTGAAGCTTTCTTT. This codes for CSVMTGANTEAFF.

The chain uses TRBV5-7 and TRBJ1-2, with 8 bases identical to TRBD1. TRBV5-7 is known as an ORF, though its function is uncertain. The CDR3 length is 15 residues. V shed 3 bases and J 8 bases; nucleotides not matched to a gene: 12. CDR3: CASSSEADREFGYTF. In nucleotides, the CDR3 is TGTGCCAGCAGCTCGGAAGCGGACAGGGAATTCGGCTACACCTTC.

This clonotype occurred a few times. This chain uses TRBV12-3 or TRBV12-4 with TRBJ2-5; TRBD1 agrees at 9 bases. The CDR3 is 15 residues long. Losses at the gene ends were 6 bases for V and 4 bases for J; bases not matched to a gene: 9. The CDR3: CASSRGQGGGETQYF. The CDR3 DNA reads as TGTGCCAGCAGCCGGGGACAGGGCGGAGGAGAGACCCAGTACTTC.

This clonotype showed up many times. The rearrangement links TRBV5-1 to TRBJ2-1; 7 bases are shared with TRBD1. Germline lookup yields CDR1 SGHRS and CDR2 YFSETQ. The CDR3 covers 14 residues. The V segment lost 4 bases and the J segment 6 bases; nucleotides outside the gene matches: 7. CDR3 nucleotide sequence: TGCGCCAGCAGCCTGAATTACAGGGGCAATGAGCAGTTCTTC. It yields the protein CASSLNYRGNEQFF.

V usage is TRBV9 and J usage is TRBJ2-1; D is possibly TRBD1 (6 bases). In germline, CDR1 is SGDLS, CDR2 YYNGEE. CDR3 length: 15 residues. Trimming shortened V by 3 bases and J by 5 bases, and 15 bases separated the two germline ends. The CDR3 loop reads CASSAVGAVDNEQFF. The CDR3 DNA reads as TGTGCCAGCAGCGCAGTGGGGGCTGTTGACAATGAGCAGTTCTTC.

The chain uses TRBV6-5 and TRBJ1-1; a possible D gene is TRBD1 (5 bases). Between the trimmed V and J ends, which lost 6 bases and 9 bases, there was a span of 14 bases. CDR1 is MNHEY and CDR2 is SVGAGI in the germline V gene. There are 12 residues in the CDR3. The CDR3 sequence is CASSYGPDKAFF. As DNA, the CDR3 is TGTGCCAGCAGCTACGGACCGGACAAAGCTTTCTTT.

This clonotype was observed a few times. V is TRBV7-2 and J is TRBJ1-5; weak D call: TRBD1 (6 bases). V lost 4 bases and J 5 bases, leaving 12 bases between the germline ends. The CDR3 totals 14 residues. CDR1 is SGHTA, CDR2 FQGNSA, per germline. Here the CDR3 reads CASSSGSGDQPQHF. CDR3 bases: TGTGCCAGCAGCTCAGGGTCAGGGGATCAGCCCCAGCATTTT. The full variable domain, completed using reference TRBV7-2 and TRBJ1-5, is GAGVSQSPSNKVTEKGKDVELRCDPISGHTALYWYRQSLGQGLEFLIYFQGNSAPDKSGLPSDRFSAERTGGSVSTLTIQRTQQEDSAVYLCASSSGSGDQPQHFGDGTRLSIL.

The chain uses TRBV28 and TRBJ2-4; D gene unclear. V lost 11 bases and J lost 8, with 10 bases in between. CDR1 and CDR2 from the germline V gene are MDHEN and SYDVKM. CDR3 length: 10 residues. This CDR3 is CAASGDIQYF. In nucleotides, the CDR3 is TGTGCCGCTTCTGGGGACATTCAGTACTTC.

Only a few counts were recorded for this clonotype. Relative to the germline gene, one junction end is altered; a read error may explain this. The rearrangement joins TRBV7-9 to TRBJ2-3; 8 bases agree with TRBD1. Germline V gives CDR1 SEHNR, CDR2 FQNEAQ (reference sequence). The CDR3 extends over 15 amino acids. CDR3 in DNA: TGTTCCAGCAGCTTAGACAGGGGTACACCCGGCGCGCAGTATTTT. Its translation is CSSSLDRGTPGAQYF.

This clonotype was observed at least ten times. The chain employs TRBV7-3 and TRBJ2-1; 9 bases align to TRBD1. The length of the CDR3 is 14 residues. The germline V gene encodes CDR1 SGHTA and CDR2 FQGTGA. The V and J ends lost 6 bases and 8 bases, in that order; junction bases with no gene match: 8. CDR3 bases: TGTGCCAGCAGTTTTACAGGGGGCTCAGATGAGCAGTTCTTC. This encodes CASSFTGGSDEQFF.

This clonotype showed up just a few times. The V call is TRBV29-1, the J call TRBJ2-1; 8 bases agree with TRBD2. The trim removed 2 bases at V and 3 bases at J, leaving 9 bases unmatched. The CDR3 sequence is 16 residues long. CDR1 and CDR2 (germline): SQVTM, ANQGSEA. The CDR3 is CSVEKPRGADYNEQFF. DNA of the CDR3: TGCAGCGTTGAAAAGCCGCGGGGGGCGGACTACAATGAGCAGTTCTTC.

The chain couples TRBV20-1 to TRBJ2-7; 8 bases agree with TRBD1. Trimming took 1 base from V and 2 from J; bases not matched to a gene: 7. Germline loops: CDR1 DFQATT, CDR2 SNEGSKA (reference sequence). The CDR3 length is 15 residues. CDR3 DNA: TGCAGTGCTAGAGTCGGGGACAGGAATCCCTACGAGCAGTACTTC. Encoded protein: CSARVGDRNPYEQYF.

This clonotype came up a few times. CDR3 sequence reads: CATSSRTGANVLTF. Here the CDR3 DNA reads TGTGCCACCAGCAGCCGAACTGGGGCCAACGTCCTGACTTTC. The chain couples TRBV15 to TRBJ2-6; no clear D. The V gene lost 3 bases and the J gene lost 2 bases, with 5 bases spanning the gap. Germline V CDR1 and CDR2: LNHNV, YYDKDF (reference sequence). The length of the CDR3 is 14 residues. Based on the CDR3 plus reference TRBV15 and TRBJ2-6, the full variable domain is DAMVIQNPRYQVTQFGKPVTLSCSQTLNHNVMYWYQQKSSQAPKLLFHYYDKDFNNEADTPDNFQSRRPNTSFCFLDIRSPGLGDTAMYLCATSSRTGANVLTFGAGSRLTVL.

A few counts support this clonotype. The chain has TRBV11-2 and TRBJ1-6; D perhaps matches TRBD1 (5 bases). The V end lost 1 base, the J end lost 8 bases, and 9 bases lay between the germline ends. From germline, CDR1 is SGHAT and CDR2 FQNNGV. The CDR3 is made up of 14 amino acids. Here the CDR3 DNA reads TGTGCCAGCAGCTTAGCGGGGCTATATTCACCCCTCCACTTT. The encoded protein is CASSLAGLYSPLHF.